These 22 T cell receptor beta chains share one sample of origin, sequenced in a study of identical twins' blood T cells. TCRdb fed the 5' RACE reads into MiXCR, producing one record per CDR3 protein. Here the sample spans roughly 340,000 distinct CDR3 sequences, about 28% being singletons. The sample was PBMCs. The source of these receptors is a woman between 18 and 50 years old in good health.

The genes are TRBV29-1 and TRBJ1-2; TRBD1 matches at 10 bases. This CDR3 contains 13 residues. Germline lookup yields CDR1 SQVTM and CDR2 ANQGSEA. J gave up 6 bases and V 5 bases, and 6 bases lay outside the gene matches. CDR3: CSVSGTGVNGYTF. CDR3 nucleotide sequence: TGCAGCGTTTCCGGGACAGGGGTTAATGGCTACACCTTC.

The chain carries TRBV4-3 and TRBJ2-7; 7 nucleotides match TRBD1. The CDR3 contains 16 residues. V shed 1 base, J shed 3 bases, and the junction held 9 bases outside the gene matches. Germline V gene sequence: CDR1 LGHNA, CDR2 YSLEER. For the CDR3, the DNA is TGCGCCAGCAGCCAAGGCCCGATGACAGGGAGCTACGAGCAGTACTTC. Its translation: CASSQGPMTGSYEQYF.

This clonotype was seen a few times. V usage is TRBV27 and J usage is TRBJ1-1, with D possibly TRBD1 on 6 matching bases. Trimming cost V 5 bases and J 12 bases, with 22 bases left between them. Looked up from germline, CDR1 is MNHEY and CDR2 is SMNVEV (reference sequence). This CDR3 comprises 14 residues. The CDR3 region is CASSPRTGGAITFF. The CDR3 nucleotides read TGTGCCAGCAGTCCGAGAACGGGGGGCGCGATAACTTTCTTT.

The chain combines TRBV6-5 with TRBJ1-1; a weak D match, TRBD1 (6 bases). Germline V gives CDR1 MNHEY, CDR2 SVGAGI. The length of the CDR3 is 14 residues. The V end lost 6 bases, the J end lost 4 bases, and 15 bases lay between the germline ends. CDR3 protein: CASRRQGLGTEAFF. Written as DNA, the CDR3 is TGTGCCAGCAGGAGGCAGGGGTTGGGCACTGAAGCTTTCTTT.

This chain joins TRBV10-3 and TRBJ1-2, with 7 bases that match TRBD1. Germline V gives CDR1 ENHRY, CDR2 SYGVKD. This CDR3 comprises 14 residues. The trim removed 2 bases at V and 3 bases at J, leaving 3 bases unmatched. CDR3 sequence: CAISEGGGDYGYTF. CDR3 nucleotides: TGTGCCATCAGTGAGGGAGGGGGCGACTATGGCTACACCTTC.

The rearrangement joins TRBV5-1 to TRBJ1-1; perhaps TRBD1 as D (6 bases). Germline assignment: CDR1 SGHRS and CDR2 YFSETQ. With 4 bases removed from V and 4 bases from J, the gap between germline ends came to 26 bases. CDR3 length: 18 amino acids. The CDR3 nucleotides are TGCGCCAGCAGCGTCCTGCCACTCCAGGGGACCAAGGGCACTGAAGCTTTCTTT. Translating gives CASSVLPLQGTKGTEAFF. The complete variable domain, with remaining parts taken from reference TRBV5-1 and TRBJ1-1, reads KAGVTQTPRYLIKTRGQQVTLSCSPISGHRSVSWYQQTPGQGLQFLFEYFSETQRNKGNFPGRFSGRQFSNSRSEMNVSTLELGDSALYLCASSVLPLQGTKGTEAFFGQGTRLTVV.

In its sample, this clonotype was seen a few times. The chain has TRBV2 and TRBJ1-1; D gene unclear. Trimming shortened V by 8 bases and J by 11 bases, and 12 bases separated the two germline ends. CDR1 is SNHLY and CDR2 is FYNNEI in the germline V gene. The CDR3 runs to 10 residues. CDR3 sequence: CASPSGRAFF. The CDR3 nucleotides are TGTGCCAGCCCGAGTGGTAGGGCTTTCTTT.

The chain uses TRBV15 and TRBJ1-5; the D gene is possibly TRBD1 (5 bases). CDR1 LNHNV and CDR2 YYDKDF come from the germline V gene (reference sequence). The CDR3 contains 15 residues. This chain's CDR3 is CVQGQASYSNQPQHF. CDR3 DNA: TGTGTCCAGGGTCAAGCCTCATACAGCAATCAGCCCCAGCATTTT.

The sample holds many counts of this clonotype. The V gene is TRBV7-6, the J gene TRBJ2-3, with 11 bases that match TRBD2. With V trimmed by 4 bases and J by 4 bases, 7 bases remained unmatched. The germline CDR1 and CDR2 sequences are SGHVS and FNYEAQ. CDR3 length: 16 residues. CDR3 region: CASSSIAGGVADTQYF. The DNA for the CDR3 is TGTGCCAGCAGCTCCATAGCGGGGGGGGTAGCAGATACGCAGTATTTT.

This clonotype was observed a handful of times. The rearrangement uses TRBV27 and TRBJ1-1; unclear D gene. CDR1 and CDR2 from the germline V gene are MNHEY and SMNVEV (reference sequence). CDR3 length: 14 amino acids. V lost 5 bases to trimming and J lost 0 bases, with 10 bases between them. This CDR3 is CASSLRAVNTEAFF. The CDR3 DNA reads TGTGCCAGCAGTCTCCGGGCGGTGAACACTGAAGCTTTCTTT.

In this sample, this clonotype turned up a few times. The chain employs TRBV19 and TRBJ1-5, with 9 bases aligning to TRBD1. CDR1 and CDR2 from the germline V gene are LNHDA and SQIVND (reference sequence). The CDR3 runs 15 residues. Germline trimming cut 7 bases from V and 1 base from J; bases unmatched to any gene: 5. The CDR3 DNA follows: TGTGCCAGTAAAAAGGACAGGGGAAGCAATCAGCCCCAGCATTTT. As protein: CASKKDRGSNQPQHF.

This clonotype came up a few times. CDR3 amino acids: CASSFTDSNTEAFF. CDR3 coding DNA: TGTGCCAGCAGCTTTACGGACAGCAACACTGAAGCTTTCTTT. This sequence joins TRBV7-8 and TRBJ1-1; the D gene is possibly TRBD1 (6 bases). V lost 3 bases and J lost 2, with 10 bases in between. The CDR3 is 14 amino acids. From germline, CDR1 is SGHVS and CDR2 FQNEAQ.

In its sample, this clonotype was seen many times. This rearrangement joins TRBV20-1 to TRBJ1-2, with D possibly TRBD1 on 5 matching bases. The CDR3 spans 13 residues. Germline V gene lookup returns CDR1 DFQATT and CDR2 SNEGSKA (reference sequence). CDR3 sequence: CSPWTRRYHGYTF. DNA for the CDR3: TGCAGCCCCTGGACACGAAGATACCATGGCTACACCTTC.

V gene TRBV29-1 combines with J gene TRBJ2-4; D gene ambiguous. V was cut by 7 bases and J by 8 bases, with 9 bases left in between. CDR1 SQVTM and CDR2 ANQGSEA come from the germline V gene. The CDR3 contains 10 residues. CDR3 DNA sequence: TGCAGCGCTAGGTTGGACATTCAGTACTTC. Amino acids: CSARLDIQYF.

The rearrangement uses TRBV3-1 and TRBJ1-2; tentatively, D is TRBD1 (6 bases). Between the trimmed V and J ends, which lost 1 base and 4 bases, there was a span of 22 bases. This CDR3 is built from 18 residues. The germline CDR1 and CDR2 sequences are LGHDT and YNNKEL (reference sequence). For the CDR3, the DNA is TGTGCCAGCAGCCAAGTGCTTATGGTCGCAACAGGGATCTATGGCTACACCTTC. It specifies CASSQVLMVATGIYGYTF.

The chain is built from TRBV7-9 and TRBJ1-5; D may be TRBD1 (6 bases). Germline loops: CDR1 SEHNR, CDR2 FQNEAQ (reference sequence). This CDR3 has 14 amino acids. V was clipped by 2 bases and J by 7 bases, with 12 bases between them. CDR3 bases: TGTGCCAGCAGCTTAAGACAGGATCAACAGCCCCAGCATTTT. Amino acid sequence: CASSLRQDQQPQHF.

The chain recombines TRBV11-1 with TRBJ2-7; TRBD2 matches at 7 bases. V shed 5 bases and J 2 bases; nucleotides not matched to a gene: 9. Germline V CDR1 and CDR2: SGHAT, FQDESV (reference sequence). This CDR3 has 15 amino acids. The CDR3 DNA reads TGTGCCAGCAGCCCTGCTTTAGGACTAGCCTACGAGCAGTACTTC. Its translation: CASSPALGLAYEQYF. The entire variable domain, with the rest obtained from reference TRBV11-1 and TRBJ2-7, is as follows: EAEVAQSPRYKITEKSQAVAFWCDPISGHATLYWYRQILGQGPELLVQFQDESVVDDSQLPKDRFSAERLKGVDSTLKIQPAELGDSAMYLCASSPALGLAYEQYFGPGTRLTVT.

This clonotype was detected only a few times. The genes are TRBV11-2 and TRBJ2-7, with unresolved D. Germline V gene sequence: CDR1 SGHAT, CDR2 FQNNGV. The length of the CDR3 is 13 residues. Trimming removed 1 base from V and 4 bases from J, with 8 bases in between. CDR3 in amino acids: CASSLGYGYEQYF. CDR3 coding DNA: TGTGCCAGCAGCTTAGGGTACGGGTACGAGCAGTACTTC.

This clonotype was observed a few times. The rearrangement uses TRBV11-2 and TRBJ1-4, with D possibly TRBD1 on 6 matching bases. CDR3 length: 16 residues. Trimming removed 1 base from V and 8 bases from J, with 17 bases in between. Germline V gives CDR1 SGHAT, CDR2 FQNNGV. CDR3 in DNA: TGTGCCAGCAGCTTAGGGAGGCCAGGGGAAGAGGAAAAACTGTTTTTT. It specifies CASSLGRPGEEEKLFF.

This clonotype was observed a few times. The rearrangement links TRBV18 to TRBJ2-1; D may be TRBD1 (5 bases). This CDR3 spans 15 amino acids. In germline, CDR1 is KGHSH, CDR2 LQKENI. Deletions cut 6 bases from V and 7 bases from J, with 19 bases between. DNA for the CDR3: TGTGCCAGCTCCCATCCATTTCAGGGCGAGAATGAGCAGTTCTTC. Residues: CASSHPFQGENEQFF.

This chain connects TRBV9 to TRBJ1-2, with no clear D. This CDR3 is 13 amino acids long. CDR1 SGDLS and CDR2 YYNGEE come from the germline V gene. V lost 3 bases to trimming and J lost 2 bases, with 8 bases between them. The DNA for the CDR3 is TGTGCCAGCAGCGCATCCAGGAACTATGGCTACACCTTC. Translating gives CASSASRNYGYTF.

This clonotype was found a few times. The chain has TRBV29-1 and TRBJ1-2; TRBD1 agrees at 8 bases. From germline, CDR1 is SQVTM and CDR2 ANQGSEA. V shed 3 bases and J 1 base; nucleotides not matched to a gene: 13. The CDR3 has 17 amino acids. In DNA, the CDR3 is TGCAGCGTTGACCTCCGGGACAGGAAGAAGAATAACTATGGCTACACCTTC. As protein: CSVDLRDRKKNNYGYTF.